The present T cell receptor beta chain was sequenced within a study of T cells in localized non-small cell lung cancer (dated by TCRdb to the early 2020s). Regarding the study in general: The study analyzed T cell repertoires of 236 early-stage NSCLC patients, comparing tumors and uninvolved tumor-adjacent lungs. The cohort was made up of approximately 250 treatment-naive NSCLC patients whose localized lung tumors had been resected. A mean age of approximately 66 years was recorded for the NSCLC patients, of whom around 120 were male and 107 were female. The paper as a whole reports these results and caveats: Because of the exploratory design, TCR variables were selected using unadjusted p-values without false-discovery rate correction. Because multi-region sequencing of the tumors was not done, intratumor heterogeneity could not be ruled out. Uninvolved tumor-adjacent lung showed the highest T cell clonality, higher than tumor, which suggests more focused antigenic responses in the uninvolved tumor-adjacent lung. Higher blood T cell density associated with longer overall survival, while higher adjacent-lung clonality associated with shorter survival. A median of 57 of the top 100 tumor clones turned up in the paired uninvolved adjacent lung, and 25 to 35 of those clones also ranked among the top 100 of that same adjacent lung.

The CDR3 spans 16 residues, from the cysteine through the phenylalanine. The sequence is cut down to CDR3 DNA, 48 bases in frame from base 1. CDR1 and CDR2, looked up from the germline V gene, are MNHEY and SVGAGI. Trimming costs V 0 bases and J 5 bases, and their ends lie 11 bases apart. At diagnosis, peripheral blood, uninvolved tumor-adjacent lung and tumor were collected and were preserved as a mix of fresh-frozen and FFPE material. Blood samples were analyzed as peripheral blood mononuclear cells for TCR repertoire profiling. This clone was detected a few times. The antigen it recognizes is unknown. Nothing much larger sits one base from this clone, and base qualities are not available. TCR beta CDR3 regions were sequenced from DNA using the immunoSEQ Assay. Processing in the source paper ran as follows. T cell density was computed as TCR beta template counts normalized to usable DNA estimated by amplifying housekeeping genes. Richness was estimated using the preseqR package, with extrapolation to 400,000 templates for PBMC samples and to 120,000 templates for tissue samples. Clonality was defined by subtracting Pielou's evenness from one. Tissue-enriched TCRs were identified through differential abundance testing performed on productive amino-acid clonotypes, with a minimum total count of 5 and an alpha of 0.1. The Jaccard Index and the Morisita Overlap Index were used to measure how much the repertoires overlapped between compartments. TCR beta CDR3s were clustered by GLIPH together with public tetramer-defined viral CDR3s, and at least three viral sequences plus V-gene enrichment were required for viral motifs. TCRdb limited this immuneACCESS table to in-frame rearrangements with V and J called. A share of clones is missing; checked studies link under half to unresolved V genes, and the rest is unexplained. From that table come the V and J calls and clone size; the DNA was used to work out D and trimming. For this sample there are about 21,000 clones; roughly 83% appear just once. 2.4% of the sample comes from the top ten.

The sequencing here drew on peripheral blood, taken before any cancer treatment. The chain joins TRBV6-5 to TRBJ1-6; no D segment can be confidently identified. This sequence originates from a man aged 35 to 69 with stage I lung adenocarcinoma. The CDR3 region reads CASSYSSFNDNSPLHF. The nucleotides read TGTGCCAGCAGTTACTCGAGCTTCAACGATAATTCACCCCTCCACTTT.